Listed below are T cell receptor beta chains from one sample, sequenced in a study of preoperative IRX-2 immunotherapy in early breast cancer. The assay was immunoSEQ multiplex PCR, and TCRdb's table has in-frame clones only and misses some. The sample consists of approximately 96,000 clones, 86% of them appearing once. Sequencing was performed on tumor tissue, taken after IRX-2 immunotherapy. These receptors were obtained from a human donor with breast cancer. Both conserved end residues are part of each CDR3. A D gene is named only where the DNA matches it firmly. Clone size is shown for a subset of rows, as once, few, many or a class of expanded clone.

abundance	len	v_gene	j_gene	d_gene	CDR3nt	CDR3aa
.	15	TRBV28	TRBJ1-2	.	TGTGCCAGCAGTTTCGGTTCAGCCACTAACTATGGCTACACCTTC	CASSFGSATNYGYTF
.	11	TRBV30	TRBJ2-3	.	TGTGCCTGGGGGTGGACAGATACGCAGTATTTT	CAWGWTDTQYF
.	15	TRBV1	TRBJ2-1	.	TGCGCCAGCAGCCAAGCGTCCGGGCCCTACAATGAGCAGTTCTTC	CASSQASGPYNEQFF
.	12	TRBV29-1	TRBJ2-7	.	TGCAGCGTTGGTGCCAGTTCGGGCGAGCAGTACTTC	CSVGASSGEQYF
few	14	TRBV28	TRBJ2-7	.	TGTGCCTCCCAAGGGTCATTGGGACCCTACGAGCAGTACTTC	CASQGSLGPYEQYF
.	16	TRBV19	TRBJ2-3	.	TGTGCCAGTAGGACAGGCGGGGGAGGGGACACAGATACGCAGTATTTT	CASRTGGGGDTDTQYF
.	15	TRBV6-8	TRBJ2-7	TRBD2	TGTGCCACGCGAACGGGGGAGGGAGCCTCCTACGAGCAGTACTTC	CATRTGEGASYEQYF
.	13	TRBV30	TRBJ1-2	.	TGTGCCTGGAGATTGGCCCTCAGCTGGGGCTACACCTTC	CAWRLALSWGYTF
.	11	TRBV10-1	TRBJ2-1	.	TGCGCCAGCAGTGAGAGATATGAGCAGTTCTTC	CASSERYEQFF
.	15	TRBV7-7	TRBJ1-5	.	TGTGCTAGCAGCTTACAATGGGTTTGCAATCAGCCCCAGCATTTT	CASSLQWVCNQPQHF